The 21 T cell receptor beta chains below all came from one sample that was sequenced in a study of blood T cell repertoires in COVID-19. Some clones are missing from TCRdb's copy, which holds only in-frame ones; the method was immunoSEQ multiplex PCR. The sample holds roughly 250,000 clones, 75% to 90% seen once. The source material was PBMCs or T cells enriched from blood (not recorded which). The receptors derive from a man aged 45-65 years who had been exposed to COVID-19.

This rearrangement joins TRBV3-1 (or the pseudogene TRBV3-2) to TRBJ1-5; TRBD1 matches 9 bases. The trim removed 4 bases at V and 6 bases at J, leaving 4 bases unmatched. Germline V gene data show CDR1 as LGHDT and CDR2 as YNNKEL (reference sequence). The CDR3 totals 14 residues. CDR3 sequence: CASSRTGGPQPQHF. The CDR3 DNA follows: TGTGCCAGCAGCCGTACAGGGGGCCCTCAGCCCCAGCATTTT.

In its sample, this clone was seen once. J is TRBJ2-1 and V is TRBV5-1; a weak D match, TRBD2 (7 bases). This CDR3 comprises 16 residues. Germline V CDR1 and CDR2: SGHRS, YFSETQ. V was shortened by 5 bases and J by 9 bases, with 24 bases between the two germline ends. In DNA form, the CDR3 reads TGCGCCAGCAGATCAGGGGCGATGCCGGGGGAGGGTGAGCAGTTCTTC. It specifies CASRSGAMPGEGEQFF.

V is TRBV3-1 (or the pseudogene TRBV3-2) and J is TRBJ2-5; D remains ambiguous. Trimming removed 4 bases at V and 4 bases at J, with 7 bases between. Germline CDR1 and CDR2: LGHDT and YNNKEL (reference sequence). This CDR3 has 12 residues. CDR3: CASSLTGETQYF. The CDR3 DNA is TGTGCCAGCAGCCTAACGGGAGAGACCCAGTACTTC.

The J gene is TRBJ2-3, the V gene TRBV7-3; the D gene is possibly TRBD1 (5 bases). Per the germline V gene, CDR1 is SGHTA and CDR2 is FQGTGA. The ends were cut back, 4 bases at V and 6 bases at J, with 8 bases in the middle. The CDR3 spans 12 residues. CDR3 bases: TGTGCCAGCAGCTCCTCAGGGGATACGCAGTATTTT. This translates into CASSSSGDTQYF.

The gene calls are TRBV7-2 and TRBJ1-2; 12 bases align to TRBD1. This CDR3 is 16 amino acids long. The V and J ends lost 5 bases and 1 base, in that order; junction bases with no gene match: 5. Germline-derived CDR1 and CDR2 are SGHTA and FQGNSA. CDR3 DNA: TGTGCCAGCAGCCCACGGGACAGGGGGCGTAACTATGGCTACACCTTC. This sequence encodes CASSPRDRGRNYGYTF. Combining the CDR3 with reference TRBV7-2 and TRBJ1-2 gives the whole variable domain GAGVSQSPSNKVTEKGKDVELRCDPISGHTALYWYRQSLGQGLEFLIYFQGNSAPDKSGLPSDRFSAERTGGSVSTLTIQRTQQEDSAVYLCASSPRDRGRNYGYTFGSGTRLTVV.

This clone was counted between two and nine times. V usage is TRBV13 and J usage is TRBJ2-7, with 8 bases lining up with TRBD2. The length of the CDR3 is 14 residues. The V gene's germline CDR1 is PRHDT and CDR2 FYEKMQ (reference sequence). With V trimmed by 4 bases and J by 2 bases, 4 bases remained unmatched. The DNA for the CDR3 is TGTGCCAGCAGCTCCACTAGCGGCCCCTACGAGCAGTACGTC. It translates to CASSSTSGPYEQYV.

Comment on this clone: Possible read error: a much larger clone is one base away. This chain uses TRBV3-1 (or the pseudogene TRBV3-2) with TRBJ1-3; D call uncertain. V dropped 4 bases and J dropped 0 bases, with 7 bases sitting between them. The CDR3 has 14 amino acids. Germline V gives CDR1 LGHDT, CDR2 YNNKEL (reference sequence). In DNA, the CDR3 is TGTGCCAGCAGCCCGGACTCCTCTGGAAACACCATATATTTT. Translated: CASSPDSSGNTIYF.

This clone has just one count. The V call is TRBV10-3, the J call TRBJ1-5; possibly TRBD1 for D (5 bases). CDR3 length: 14 amino acids. V was cut by 0 bases and J by 6 bases, with 9 bases left in between. Germline CDR1 reads ENHRY; CDR2 reads SYGVKD. The CDR3 region is CAISESRVGQPQHF. DNA for the CDR3: TGTGCCATCAGTGAGTCCAGGGTGGGTCAGCCCCAGCATTTT.

For the CDR3, the DNA is TGTGCCAGCAGCTTCCAAGGACAGGGTCTCTATGAGCAGTTCTTC. Protein: CASSFQGQGLYEQFF. The rearrangement links TRBV7-9 to TRBJ2-1; 8 bases line up with TRBD1. The germline V gene encodes CDR1 SEHNR and CDR2 FQNEAQ (reference sequence). This CDR3 spans 15 amino acids. The V and J ends lost 3 bases and 8 bases, in that order; junction bases with no gene match: 9. Full variable domain (rest looked up from reference TRBV7-9 and TRBJ2-1): DTGVSQNPRHKITKRGQNVTFRCDPISEHNRLYWYRQTLGQGPEFLTYFQNEAQLEKSRLLSDRFSAERPKGSFSTLEIQRTEQGDSAMYLCASSFQGQGLYEQFFGPGTRLTVL.

V is TRBV9 and J is TRBJ2-1, with TRBD2 identical over 12 bases. Germline assignment: CDR1 SGDLS and CDR2 YYNGEE. The CDR3 loop spans 16 amino acids. The trim removed 0 bases at V and 9 bases at J, leaving 7 bases unmatched. CDR3 loop: CASSVALAGGVGEQFF. The CDR3 coding sequence is TGTGCCAGCAGCGTAGCCCTAGCGGGAGGGGTAGGTGAGCAGTTCTTC.

The J gene is TRBJ1-1, the V gene TRBV18, with 7 bases that match TRBD1. This CDR3 comprises 13 residues. J lost 7 bases, V lost 2 bases, and 4 bases had no gene match. Germline values: CDR1 KGHSH, CDR2 LQKENI. CDR3 in DNA: TGTGCCAGCTCACCAGACAGGGCTGTTGAAGCTTTCTTT. It specifies CASSPDRAVEAFF.

This clone occurred many times. The rearrangement joins TRBV10-2 to TRBJ1-3; D ambiguous. V lost 6 bases and J lost 0, with 9 bases in between. CDR3 length: 14 residues. From germline, CDR1 is WSHSY and CDR2 SAAADI. The CDR3 spells CASSPASSGNTIYF. DNA for the CDR3: TGCGCCAGCAGCCCAGCGAGCTCTGGAAACACCATATATTTT.

This chain connects TRBV19 to TRBJ1-5; tentative D call: TRBD1 (6 bases). This CDR3 comprises 15 residues. Germline V lookup: CDR1 LNHDA, CDR2 SQIVND (reference sequence). With 7 bases removed from V and 3 bases from J, the gap between germline ends came to 16 bases. CDR3 in amino acids: CASTPVAGHNQPQHF. The CDR3 nucleotides are TGTGCCAGTACCCCGGTAGCGGGACACAATCAGCCCCAGCATTTT.

The V gene is TRBV5-1, the J gene TRBJ1-5; 8 bases align to TRBD1. The CDR3 is made up of 15 amino acids. Trimming removed 2 bases from V and 7 bases from J; junction bases left unmatched: 8. CDR1 SGHRS and CDR2 YFSETQ come from the germline V gene. The CDR3 sequence: CASSLTGQGGQPQHF. The DNA of the CDR3 is TGCGCCAGCAGCTTAACTGGACAGGGAGGCCAGCCCCAGCATTTT.

This rearrangement joins TRBV15 to TRBJ1-4, with 9 bases lining up with TRBD1. Germline V gives CDR1 LNHNV, CDR2 YYDKDF (reference sequence). V lost 2 bases, J lost 8 bases, and 12 bases stayed unmatched. The CDR3 covers 17 residues. The CDR3 nucleotides are TGTGCCACCAGCAGAAAGGGACTGGACAGGGGCCTGGAAAAACTGTTTTTT. Its translation is CATSRKGLDRGLEKLFF.

V is TRBV27 and J is TRBJ1-5, with 7 bases matching TRBD1. The ends lost 6 bases at V and 8 bases at J; junction bases unmatched: 7. CDR1 MNHEY and CDR2 SMNVEV come from the germline V gene (reference sequence). The CDR3 is 13 amino acids. CDR3 coding DNA: TGTGCCAGCAGAAGGGACAGTGGCGAGCCCCAGCATTTT. Its protein is CASRRDSGEPQHF.

This rearrangement joins TRBV27 to TRBJ1-2; D gene uncertain. Germline CDR1 and CDR2: MNHEY and SMNVEV (reference sequence). The V gene lost 2 bases and the J gene lost 5 bases, with 12 bases spanning the gap. CDR3 length equals 14 residues. The CDR3 protein is CASSLRSPGYGYTF. CDR3 nucleotide sequence: TGTGCCAGCAGTTTAAGGAGTCCGGGGTATGGCTACACCTTC.

The chain couples TRBV5-1 to TRBJ2-3; a possible D gene is TRBD1 (5 bases). CDR1 and CDR2 from the germline V gene are SGHRS and YFSETQ. The CDR3 has 15 amino acids. Trimming took off 1 base at V and 3 bases at J, with 12 bases between the two ends. Here the CDR3 reads CASSLMVAGTDTQYF. The CDR3 DNA follows: TGCGCCAGCAGCTTGATGGTGGCAGGGACAGATACGCAGTATTTT.

The genes are TRBV7-2 and TRBJ2-7; 10 bases match TRBD1. The CDR3 runs to 15 residues. The germline CDR1 and CDR2 sequences are SGHTA and FQGNSA. V dropped 8 bases and J dropped 7; count of bases not matched to a gene: 14. The CDR3 protein is CASLRDRGSPGEQYF. In DNA, the CDR3 is TGTGCCAGCCTTCGGGACAGGGGATCTCCTGGGGAGCAGTACTTC.

J is TRBJ2-7 and V is TRBV2; D might be TRBD1 (6 bases). V lost 6 bases and J lost 4, with 13 bases in between. This CDR3 region has 13 residues. Looked up from germline, CDR1 is SNHLY and CDR2 is FYNNEI. CDR3 DNA sequence: TGTGCCAGCAGCGACAGGTCCTTATACGAGCAGTACTTC. As protein: CASSDRSLYEQYF.

The genes are TRBV12-3 or TRBV12-4 and TRBJ1-5, with D possibly TRBD1 on 6 matching bases. Trimming left V 6 bases short and J 7 bases short, with 10 bases between. The length of the CDR3 is 12 residues. The CDR3 DNA follows: TGTGCCAGCAGCACGGACAGCCAGCCCCAGCATTTT. As protein: CASSTDSQPQHF.